A single sample is the source of the 4 T cell receptor beta chains below, sequenced in a study of human T cells and chemical hapten exposure. MiXCR, run by TCRdb on the RACE reads, gives a single entry per CDR3 protein. The data hold fewer than 140,000 distinct CDR3 sequences, with about 12% observed a single time. Regarding time point: pre-sensitization, week 0. Treatment: therapeutic diphenylcyclopropenone sensitization with weekly scalp DPC. The sample was whole blood, taken in connection with sensitization to the hapten diphenylcyclopropenone (DPC). Every receptor here comes from a woman between 45 and 60 years old with alopecia areata. Some clones in this sample may be carry-over from other donors' samples.

This clonotype showed up just a few times. The genes are TRBV29-1 and TRBJ2-2, with 10 bases lining up with TRBD2. This CDR3 comprises 15 residues. The ends lost 7 bases at V and 9 bases at J; junction bases unmatched: 14. Per the germline V gene, CDR1 is SQVTM and CDR2 is ANQGSEA. The CDR3 is CSARAGLAGARELFF. DNA for the CDR3: TGCAGCGCCCGGGCCGGCCTAGCGGGGGCTCGGGAGCTGTTTTTT.

This clonotype was seen a handful of times. The chain recombines TRBV28 with TRBJ2-2, with 8 bases identical to TRBD2. The V gene's germline CDR1 is MDHEN and CDR2 SYDVKM. V shed 5 bases, J shed 5 bases, and the junction held 16 bases outside the gene matches. The CDR3 consists of 18 residues. The chain's CDR3 is CASSIGDGLARGTGELFF. The CDR3 DNA follows: TGTGCCAGCAGTATAGGGGACGGACTAGCCCGAGGGACCGGGGAGCTGTTTTTT.

This clonotype was detected a few times. This chain joins TRBV24-1 and TRBJ2-2, with TRBD2 identical over 7 bases. CDR3 length equals 16 residues. CDR1 is KGHDR, CDR2 SFDVKD, per germline. V was clipped by 0 bases and J by 4 bases; unmatched bases: 4. The CDR3 protein is CATSDLRVAGTGELFF. The CDR3 DNA reads TGTGCCACCAGTGATTTGCGGGTAGCGGGCACCGGGGAGCTGTTTTTT.

This clonotype appeared a few times. J is TRBJ2-2 and V is TRBV21-1; the D call in the table, TRBD1, was not verified against the DNA. TRBV21-1 is shown as a pseudogene. This CDR3 is built from 14 residues. CDR3: CCLDGGMNTGELFF. CDR3 nucleotides: TGCTGTCTCGACGGCGGAATGAACACCGGGGAGCTGTTTTTT.